The rows below give T cell receptor beta chains drawn from one sample of a study of human versus mouse CDR3 diversity and MHC coevolution. Clones were sequenced by immunoSEQ multiplex PCR, and TCRdb holds only the in-frame ones, with some missing. The table has 60,000 or so clones, 94% seen once. Sequencing was performed on naive CD4+ T cells from blood. These receptors all come from a person in their sixties or seventies in good health. The CDR3 runs from the conserved cysteine through the conserved F or W. The D gene is left open where the match is weak. Rows may omit the clone size; those that give it use once, few, many or a size class.

clone_size,d_call,j_call,v_call,cdr3_aa,cdr3_nt
.,.,TRBJ1-5,TRBV2,CASRFGEGGNQPQHF,TGTGCCAGCAGATTCGGAGAGGGCGGGAATCAGCCCCAGCATTTT
.,.,TRBJ2-5,TRBV4-1,CASSPRDYQETQYF,TGCGCCAGCAGCCCCCGGGACTACCAAGAGACCCAGTACTTC
.,TRBD2,TRBJ2-5,TRBV18,CASSPSGRAGETQYF,TGTGCCAGCTCACCTAGCGGGAGGGCCGGAGAGACCCAGTACTTC
.,.,TRBJ2-7,TRBV25-1,CASSGGTYYEQYF,TGTGCCAGCAGTGGAGGGACTTACTACGAGCAGTACTTC
.,.,TRBJ1-1,TRBV27,CASSPPYREVGNTEAFF,TGTGCCAGCAGTCCACCCTACAGGGAAGTGGGGAACACTGAAGCTTTCTTT
.,TRBD1,TRBJ2-7,TRBV28,CASSSTGFEQYF,TGTGCCAGCAGTTCGACAGGGTTCGAGCAGTACTTC
once,TRBD1,TRBJ1-4,TRBV7-6,CASSLGRGTVGEKLFF,TGTGCCAGCAGCTTGGGAAGGGGGACAGTTGGGGAAAAACTGTTTTTT
.,TRBD2,TRBJ2-5,TRBV7-7,CASSGDPGREETQYF,TGTGCCAGCAGCGGTGACCCCGGGAGGGAAGAGACCCAGTACTTC
.,TRBD1,TRBJ2-5,TRBV11-2,CASSTDREETQYF,TGTGCCAGCAGCACCGACAGGGAAGAGACCCAGTACTTC
.,.,TRBJ2-1,TRBV10-1,CASSESISGNEQFF,TGCGCCAGCAGTGAGTCAATTAGCGGCAATGAGCAGTTCTTC
.,.,TRBJ1-2,TRBV6-1,CASSRTRGYTF,TGTGCCAGCTCCCGAACCCGGGGCTACACCTTC
.,TRBD1,TRBJ1-4,TRBV15,CATSRGQAATNEKLFF,TGTGCCACCAGCAGGGGACAGGCCGCAACTAATGAAAAACTGTTTTTT
.,TRBD2,TRBJ2-5,TRBV7-6,CASSPGTSGYQETQYF,TGTGCCAGCAGCCCCGGGACTAGCGGATATCAAGAGACCCAGTACTTC
.,.,TRBJ2-1,TRBV19,CASSIGLGGLMNNEQFF,TGTGCCAGTAGTATAGGATTGGGAGGCCTGATGAACAATGAGCAGTTCTTC
.,.,TRBJ2-2,TRBV27,CASRLSGTNTGELFF,TGTGCCAGCCGTCTCTCCGGGACAAACACCGGGGAGCTGTTTTTT
.,TRBD1,TRBJ1-5,TRBV5-4,CASSPGQGAQNQPQHF,TGTGCCAGCAGCCCTGGACAGGGGGCACAAAATCAGCCCCAGCATTTT
.,TRBD2,TRBJ2-7,TRBV7-9,CASSPRAGGSYEQYF,TGTGCCAGCAGCCCACGGGCGGGAGGGTCCTACGAGCAGTACTTC
.,TRBD1,TRBJ1-3,TRBV9,CASSERLPGQAGNTIYF,TGTGCCAGCAGCGAGAGATTACCGGGACAGGCTGGAAACACCATATATTTT
once,TRBD2,TRBJ2-3,TRBV10-2,CASSDGGSGGDTQYF,TGCGCCAGCAGTGACGGCGGGTCGGGGGGTGATACGCAGTATTTT
.,.,TRBJ2-3,TRBV29-1,CSVEETSTQYF,TGCAGCGTTGAAGAGACTTCTACGCAGTATTTT
.,TRBD2,TRBJ2-1,TRBV19,CASTYQGLAHYNGQFF,TGTGCCAGTACCTACCAGGGACTAGCGCACTACAATGGGCAGTTCTTC
.,.,TRBJ2-2,TRBV19,CASSSLASANTGELFF,TGTGCCAGTAGCTCCCTAGCGAGCGCGAACACCGGGGAGCTGTTTTTT
.,.,TRBJ1-2,TRBV19,CASSIQGYGYTF,TGTGCCAGTAGTATACAGGGTTATGGCTACACCTTC
.,.,TRBJ2-5,TRBV19,CASSSQTDTPETQYF,TGTGCCAGTAGTAGCCAGACAGATACCCCCGAGACCCAGTACTTC
.,.,TRBJ1-2,TRBV6-5,CASSRGRGDYGYTF,TGTGCCAGCAGTCGGGGCAGGGGCGACTATGGCTACACCTTC
once,.,TRBJ2-1,TRBV6-5,CASSNQVREQFF,TGTGCCAGCAGCAATCAGGTGCGTGAGCAGTTCTTC
.,.,TRBJ1-2,TRBV18,CASSPPGNYGYTF,TGTGCCAGCTCACCGCCCGGGAACTATGGCTACACCTTC
.,.,TRBJ1-2,TRBV25-1,CASSERGRNYGYTF,TGTGCCAGCAGTGAACGGGGTCGGAACTATGGCTACACCTTC
.,.,TRBJ2-7,TRBV19,CASSNPSEGSRYEQYF,TGTGCCAGTAGTAATCCTTCTGAGGGATCCCGGTACGAGCAGTACTTC
.,.,TRBJ2-2,TRBV2,CASTETNTGELFF,TGTGCCAGCACAGAAACGAACACCGGGGAGCTGTTTTTT
.,TRBD1,TRBJ2-2,TRBV19,CASVGLTGSGTGELFF,TGTGCCAGTGTTGGGCTGACAGGGAGTGGCACCGGGGAGCTGTTTTTT
.,.,TRBJ1-2,TRBV6-6,CASSYGAANYGYTF,TGTGCCAGCAGTTACGGGGCAGCTAACTATGGCTACACCTTC
.,.,TRBJ2-7,TRBV11-3,CASSLVAGSSYEQYF,TGTGCCAGCAGCTTAGTTGCGGGATCCTCCTACGAGCAGTACTTC
.,.,TRBJ1-1,TRBV27,CASQDTMNTEAFF,TGTGCCAGTCAGGACACAATGAACACTGAAGCTTTCTTT
.,TRBD1,TRBJ1-5,TRBV19,CASSKQGADNQPQHF,TGTGCCAGTAGTAAACAGGGGGCGGACAATCAGCCCCAGCATTTT
.,TRBD1,TRBJ1-1,TRBV30,CAWKGQGRTEAFF,TGTGCCTGGAAGGGACAGGGTAGGACTGAAGCTTTCTTT
.,TRBD2,TRBJ2-1,TRBV7-3,CASSRAGTLGDEQFF,TGTGCCAGCAGCCGAGCGGGAACGCTCGGGGATGAGCAGTTCTTC
.,TRBD1,TRBJ1-1,TRBV15,CATSGDRARGTEAFF,TGTGCCACCAGCGGCGACAGGGCCCGAGGCACTGAAGCTTTCTTT
once,TRBD1,TRBJ1-2,TRBV11-2,CASSLGQGAVGYTF,TGTGCCAGCAGCCTAGGGCAGGGGGCGGTTGGCTACACCTTC
.,.,TRBJ2-1,TRBV5-1,CASSLEVGEQFF,TGCGCCAGCAGCTTGGAAGTCGGTGAGCAGTTCTTC
few,.,TRBJ1-5,TRBV19,CASSFGGRQPQHF,TGTGCCAGTAGTTTCGGGGGGCGACAGCCCCAGCATTTT
.,.,TRBJ1-4,TRBV5-4,CASSSDRNSATNEKLFF,TGTGCCAGCAGTTCAGACAGAAATTCTGCAACTAATGAAAAACTGTTTTTT
.,TRBD1,TRBJ2-5,TRBV7-8,CASSSLQGETQYF,TGTGCCAGCAGCTCCCTACAGGGGGAGACCCAGTACTTC
few,.,TRBJ1-3,TRBV5-1,CASSLGVSGNTIYF,TGCGCCAGCAGCTTGGGAGTCTCTGGAAACACCATATATTTT
.,.,TRBJ1-2,TRBV29-1,CSVRDSQANYGYTF,TGCAGCGTGAGAGACAGCCAAGCTAACTATGGCTACACCTTC
few,.,TRBJ1-3,TRBV6-5,CASTNPRGGNTIYF,TGTGCCAGCACCAATCCCAGGGGTGGAAACACCATATATTTT
.,TRBD1,TRBJ2-2,TRBV7-9,CASSWDRGDTGELFF,TGTGCCAGCAGCTGGGACAGGGGAGACACCGGGGAGCTGTTTTTT